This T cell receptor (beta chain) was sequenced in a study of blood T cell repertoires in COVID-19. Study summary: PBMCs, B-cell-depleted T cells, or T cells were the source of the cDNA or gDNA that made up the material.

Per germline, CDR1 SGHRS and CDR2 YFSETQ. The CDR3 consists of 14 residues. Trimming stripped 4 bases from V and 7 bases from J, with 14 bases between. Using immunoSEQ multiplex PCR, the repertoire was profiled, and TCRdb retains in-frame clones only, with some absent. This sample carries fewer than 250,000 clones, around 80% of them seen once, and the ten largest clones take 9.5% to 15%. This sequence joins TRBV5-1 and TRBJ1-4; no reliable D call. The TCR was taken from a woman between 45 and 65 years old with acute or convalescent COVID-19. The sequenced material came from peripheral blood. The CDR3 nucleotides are TGCGCCAGCAGCCCCGAACTAGGATTTGAAAAACTGTTTTTT. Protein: CASSPELGFEKLFF.